The 27 T cell receptor beta chains listed next were all sequenced from one sample in a study of neurological immune-mediated disorders. TCRdb processed the 5' RACE reads anew with MiXCR; each CDR3 protein has one entry. The table records 35,000 or so distinct CDR3 sequences, around an eighth of them present only once. Sequenced input: PBMCs. These receptors all come from a woman aged 45 to 65 with HTLV-1-associated myelopathy (HAM/TSP).

This clonotype was picked up many times. The gene calls are TRBV10-3 and TRBJ2-7; a possible D gene is TRBD2 (6 bases). The CDR3 sequence is 13 residues long. Germline assignment: CDR1 ENHRY and CDR2 SYGVKD. The CDR3 sequence: CAIIEDPAGEQYV. The CDR3 DNA reads TGTGCCATCATTGAGGACCCTGCGGGGGAGCAGTACGTC.

As regards this clonotype: The CDR3 does not end in the conserved phenylalanine or tryptophan, so this is likely a read error. The chain carries TRBV20-1 and TRBJ2-5; 10 nucleotides align to TRBD2. Germline lookup yields CDR1 DFQATT and CDR2 SNEGSKA (reference sequence). The ends lost 3 bases at V and 3 bases at J; junction bases unmatched: 10. The CDR3 spans 16 residues. CDR3 DNA sequence: TGCAGTGCTAGGAGTCCTAGCGGGGGAGGTAAAGAGACCCAGTACTTA. Amino acids: CSARSPSGGGKETQYL.

V and J are TRBV20-1 and TRBJ2-5; no clear D. Trimming took 2 bases from V and 5 from J, leaving 12 bases between them. There are 13 residues in the CDR3. Germline V lookup: CDR1 DFQATT, CDR2 SNEGSKA (reference sequence). CDR3 in amino acids: CSARSPAMETQYF. In nucleotides, the CDR3 is TGCAGTGCTAGATCCCCCGCGATGGAGACCCAGTACTTC.

The sample holds many counts of this clonotype. CDR3 sequence (DNA): TGCGCCAGCAGCTTCCAGGGGCGAACCGGGGAGCTGTTTTTT. Its translation is CASSFQGRTGELFF. This chain uses TRBV5-1 with TRBJ2-2, with D possibly matching TRBD1 (6 bases). V was shortened by 2 bases and J by 5 bases, with 10 bases between the two germline ends. This CDR3 has 14 residues. Per the germline V gene, CDR1 is SGHRS and CDR2 is YFSETQ.

In this sample, this clonotype turned up many times. The rearrangement links TRBV7-9 to TRBJ2-3; 7 bases line up with TRBD2. CDR1 is SEHNR and CDR2 is FQNEAQ in the germline V gene (reference sequence). Trimming cost V 5 bases and J 0 bases; bases outside gene matches: 11. The CDR3 runs to 17 residues. The CDR3 here is CASSVIDWGGSTDTQYF. CDR3 nucleotides: TGTGCCAGCAGCGTTATAGACTGGGGGGGGAGCACAGATACGCAGTATTTT.

The table lists this clonotype with many counts. The gene calls are TRBV7-9 and TRBJ2-3; 7 bases are shared with TRBD2. V was pared by 10 bases and J by 1 base, with 8 bases of the junction left unmatched. The CDR3 sequence is 14 residues long. Per the germline V gene, CDR1 is SEHNR and CDR2 is FQNEAQ (reference sequence). CDR3 sequence: CATQLRGGTDTQYF. The CDR3 nucleotides are TGTGCCACCCAGCTCCGGGGGGGCACAGATACGCAGTATTTT.

This clonotype was observed many times. V is TRBV5-1 and J is TRBJ2-2, with a weak D call TRBD1 (5 bases). V shed 0 bases and J shed 5 bases, with 11 bases lying between them. This CDR3 spans 15 amino acids. From germline, CDR1 is SGHRS and CDR2 YFSETQ. CDR3 loop: CASSLELGRTGELFF. CDR3 bases: TGCGCCAGCAGCTTGGAATTGGGGCGAACCGGGGAGCTGTTTTTT.

In its sample, this clonotype was seen many times. V is TRBV7-9 and J is TRBJ1-3, with unresolved D. Germline lookup yields CDR1 SEHNR and CDR2 FQNEAQ (reference sequence). The CDR3 loop spans 14 amino acids. V gave up 3 bases and J gave up 2 bases, with 8 bases separating them. CDR3 DNA: TGTGCCAGCAGCTTGGTCATTGCTGGAAACACCATATATTTT. Translated: CASSLVIAGNTIYF. The whole variable domain, filled in from reference TRBV7-9 and TRBJ1-3, reads DTGVSQNPRHKITKRGQNVTFRCDPISEHNRLYWYRQTLGQGPEFLTYFQNEAQLEKSRLLSDRFSAERPKGSFSTLEIQRTEQGDSAMYLCASSLVIAGNTIYFGEGSWLTVV.

This clonotype was picked up many times. The chain couples TRBV5-1 to TRBJ1-2; maybe TRBD1 (5 bases). The CDR3 spans 15 residues. Trimming removed 4 bases at V and 1 base at J, with 14 bases between. Germline V gene data show CDR1 as SGHRS and CDR2 as YFSETQ. The CDR3 DNA reads TGCGCCAGCAGCCCGCGATTGGGGGTTAACTATGGCTACACCTTC. Amino acid sequence: CASSPRLGVNYGYTF.

As DNA, the CDR3 is TGCAGTGCTAGACCGGGTTCCTATGGCTACACCTTC. As protein: CSARPGSYGYTF. The gene calls are TRBV20-1 and TRBJ1-2; D uncertain. Deletions cut 2 bases from V and 4 bases from J, with 8 bases between. Looked up from germline, CDR1 is DFQATT and CDR2 is SNEGSKA (reference sequence). The CDR3 consists of 12 residues.

This clonotype was counted many times. The chain recombines TRBV27 with TRBJ1-4; 8 bases fit TRBD1. Unmatched junction bases numbered 8, after V lost 10 bases and J lost 7 bases. Per germline, CDR1 MNHEY and CDR2 SMNVEV (reference sequence). The CDR3 totals 13 residues. Here the CDR3 DNA reads TGTGCCACCTTGGACAGGGTGGCTGAAAAACTGTTTTTT. This encodes CATLDRVAEKLFF. The full variable domain, in which reference TRBV27 and TRBJ1-4 provide the parts outside the CDR3, is EAQVTQNPRYLITVTGKKLTVTCSQNMNHEYMSWYRQDPGLGLRQIYYSMNVEVTDKGDVPEGYKVSRKEKRNFPLILESPSPNQTSLYFCATLDRVAEKLFFGSGTQLSVL.

Many counts were recorded for this clonotype. This chain joins TRBV5-1 and TRBJ2-3, with D uncertain. Trimming cost V 3 bases and J 4 bases, with 12 bases left between them. The CDR3 loop spans 14 amino acids. Germline CDR1 reads SGHRS; CDR2 reads YFSETQ. The CDR3, as DNA: TGCGCCAGCAGCTGGTCCGCGACACCAGATACGCAGTATTTT. This sequence encodes CASSWSATPDTQYF.

This clonotype has ten or more counts. The gene calls are TRBV5-1 and TRBJ1-1; D unclear. The V and J ends lost 2 bases and 1 base respectively, with 12 bases between them. CDR1 and CDR2 (germline): SGHRS, YFSETQ. The CDR3 has 15 amino acids. CDR3 in DNA: TGCGCCAGCAGCTTTGTGGCCAGTTGGAACACTGAAGCTTTCTTT. Its protein is CASSFVASWNTEAFF. The full variable domain, in which reference TRBV5-1 and TRBJ1-1 provide the parts outside the CDR3, is KAGVTQTPRYLIKTRGQQVTLSCSPISGHRSVSWYQQTPGQGLQFLFEYFSETQRNKGNFPGRFSGRQFSNSRSEMNVSTLELGDSALYLCASSFVASWNTEAFFGQGTRLTVV.

Ten or more counts support this clonotype. The V call is TRBV5-1, the J call TRBJ2-7; D perhaps matches TRBD1 (6 bases). The length of the CDR3 is 14 residues. CDR1 SGHRS and CDR2 YFSETQ come from the germline V gene. Deletions cut 0 bases from V and 4 bases from J, with 11 bases between. The CDR3 bases are TGCGCCAGCAGCTTGGAACAGGGCGTTTACGAGCAGTACTTC. This translates into CASSLEQGVYEQYF.

This clonotype was recorded at least ten times. The CDR3 DNA reads TGTGCCAGCAGTTACGACAGGGATCGAGATACGCAGTATTTT. As protein: CASSYDRDRDTQYF. V gene TRBV6-5 combines with J gene TRBJ2-3; 7 bases map to TRBD1. The trim removed 2 bases at V and 5 bases at J, leaving 4 bases unmatched. The CDR3 is 14 amino acids. Germline V CDR1 and CDR2: MNHEY, SVGAGI.

This clonotype was seen ten or more times. The chain combines TRBV6-5 with TRBJ1-1; the D gene is possibly TRBD1 (5 bases). Germline CDR1 is MNHEY and CDR2 is SVGAGI. There are 13 residues in the CDR3. The ends were cut back, 4 bases at V and 2 bases at J, with 8 bases in the middle. CDR3 protein: CASSSRDNTEAFF. For the CDR3, the DNA is TGTGCCAGCAGTTCCAGGGACAACACTGAAGCTTTCTTT.

This clonotype was detected ten times or more. The V gene is TRBV4-3, the J gene TRBJ1-1, with TRBD1 matching over 7 bases. There are 17 residues in the CDR3. Germline assignment: CDR1 LGHNA and CDR2 YSLEER. Trimming at V came to 3 bases and at J to 1 base, leaving 11 bases not matched to a gene. For the CDR3, the DNA is TGCGCCAGCAGCCAGTCCAATACAGGGGACAGGAACACTGAAGCTTTCTTT. Translated, it gives CASSQSNTGDRNTEAFF.

This clonotype was seen repeatedly, ten times or more. The chain joins TRBV7-9 to TRBJ1-5, with a possible D match to TRBD1 (5 bases). Germline V gene lookup returns CDR1 SEHNR and CDR2 FQNEAQ (reference sequence). V was clipped by 5 bases and J by 11 bases, with 16 bases between them. The CDR3 covers 13 residues. The CDR3 sequence: CASSRTTGWTQHF. The CDR3 nucleotides are TGTGCCAGCAGCCGGACAACCGGATGGACCCAGCATTTT.

This clonotype was counted ten times or more. The chain employs TRBV29-1 and TRBJ2-5; either TRBD1 or TRBD2 may supply D (6 bases each). The CDR3 has 13 residues. The ends were cut back, 0 bases at V and 7 bases at J, with 12 bases in the middle. Germline V CDR1 and CDR2: SQVTM, ANQGSEA. The CDR3 sequence is CSVEEGGGPTQYF. CDR3 bases: TGCAGCGTTGAAGAAGGAGGGGGTCCGACCCAGTACTTC.

Note on this clonotype: At one end the junction does not follow the germline gene, possibly because of a read error. The V gene is TRBV7-2, the J gene TRBJ2-1; the match to TRBD2 covers 10 bases. Per germline, CDR1 SGHTA and CDR2 FQGNSA. The CDR3 spans 15 residues. The CDR3 sequence is CVSIILAGGKNEQFF. The CDR3, as DNA: TGTGTCAGCATCATCTTAGCGGGGGGAAAGAATGAGCAGTTCTTC.

The table lists this clonotype with many counts. The V gene is TRBV27, the J gene TRBJ1-6; no definite D call. Looked up from germline, CDR1 is MNHEY and CDR2 is SMNVEV (reference sequence). This CDR3 comprises 12 residues. V was clipped by 6 bases and J by 10 bases, with 10 bases between them. CDR3 nucleotides: TGTGCCAGCAGCCTAACCAACTCACCCCTCCACTTT. Its protein product is CASSLTNSPLHF.

This clonotype was counted at least ten times. The chain carries TRBV28 and TRBJ1-3; D is unresolved. Germline assignment: CDR1 MDHEN and CDR2 SYDVKM. This CDR3 has 14 residues. V dropped 2 bases and J dropped 0 bases, with 5 bases sitting between them. The CDR3 sequence: CASSLADSGNTIYF. The CDR3, as DNA: TGTGCCAGCAGTTTAGCAGACTCTGGAAACACCATATATTTT.

In its sample, this clonotype was seen many times. This sequence joins TRBV10-3 and TRBJ2-3; 8 nucleotides match TRBD1. The CDR3 is 18 amino acids. CDR1 ENHRY and CDR2 SYGVKD come from the germline V gene. Trimming cost V 8 bases and J 0 bases; bases outside gene matches: 16. CDR3 in DNA: TGTGCCATCGGGACCCGGGACAGGCTTTCCACTAGCACAGATACGCAGTATTTT. Its protein is CAIGTRDRLSTSTDTQYF.

This clonotype was seen repeatedly, ten times or more. The V call is TRBV30, the J call TRBJ1-2; D not resolved. In germline, CDR1 is GTSNPN, CDR2 SVGIG (reference sequence). There are 13 residues in the CDR3. The V gene lost 0 bases and the J gene lost 8 bases, with 13 bases spanning the gap. Here the CDR3 DNA reads TGTGCCTGGAGTGTAAGCCGGGTAGAGGGCTACACCTTC. This translates into CAWSVSRVEGYTF.

This clonotype has a count of ten or more. The V gene is TRBV12-3 or TRBV12-4, the J gene TRBJ2-1; D may be TRBD2 (6 bases). CDR3 size: 14 residues. V gave up 8 bases and J gave up 5 bases, with 16 bases separating them. The CDR3 region is CASRLPGEHNEQFF. In DNA form, the CDR3 reads TGTGCCAGCCGACTGCCGGGGGAGCACAATGAGCAGTTCTTC.

In its sample, this clonotype was seen many times. The V gene is TRBV11-2, the J gene TRBJ1-6, with 10 bases lining up with TRBD1. V lost 4 bases to trimming and J lost 11 bases; unmatched junction nucleotides: 5. The CDR3 runs 14 residues. CDR1 and CDR2 from the germline V gene are SGHAT and FQNNGV. The CDR3 DNA sequence: TGTGCCAGCAGCTGGGACAGGGGAGGTGCACCCCTCCACTTT. Its protein product is CASSWDRGGAPLHF. Variable domain in full (rest from reference TRBV11-2 and TRBJ1-6): EAGVAQSPRYKIIEKRQSVAFWCNPISGHATLYWYQQILGQGPKLLIQFQNNGVVDDSQLPKDRFSAERLKGVDSTLKIQPAKLEDSAVYLCASSWDRGGAPLHFGNGTRLTVT.

This clonotype was found many times. The gene calls are TRBV21-1 and TRBJ1-1. TRBV21-1 is flagged as a pseudogene. This CDR3 spans 14 amino acids. For the CDR3, the DNA is TGTGCCAGCAGCAAAGGAAGACGGAACACTGAAGCTTTCTTT. Its translation: CASSKGRRNTEAFF.